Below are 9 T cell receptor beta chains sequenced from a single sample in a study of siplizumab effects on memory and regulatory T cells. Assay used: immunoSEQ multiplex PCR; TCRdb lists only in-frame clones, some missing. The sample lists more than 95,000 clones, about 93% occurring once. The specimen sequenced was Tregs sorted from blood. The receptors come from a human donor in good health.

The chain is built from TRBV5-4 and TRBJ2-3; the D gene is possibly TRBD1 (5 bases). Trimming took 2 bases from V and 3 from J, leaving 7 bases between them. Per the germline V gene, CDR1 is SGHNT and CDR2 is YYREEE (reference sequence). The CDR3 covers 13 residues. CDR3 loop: CASSLQATDTQYF. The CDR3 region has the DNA TGTGCCAGCAGCTTACAGGCAACAGATACGCAGTATTTT.

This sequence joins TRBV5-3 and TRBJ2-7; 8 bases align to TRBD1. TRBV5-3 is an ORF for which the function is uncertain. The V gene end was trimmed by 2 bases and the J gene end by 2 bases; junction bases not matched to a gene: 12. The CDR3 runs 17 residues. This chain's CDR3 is CARSFGPDRGPPYEQYF. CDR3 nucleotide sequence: TGTGCCAGAAGCTTCGGACCAGACAGGGGTCCCCCCTACGAGCAGTACTTC.

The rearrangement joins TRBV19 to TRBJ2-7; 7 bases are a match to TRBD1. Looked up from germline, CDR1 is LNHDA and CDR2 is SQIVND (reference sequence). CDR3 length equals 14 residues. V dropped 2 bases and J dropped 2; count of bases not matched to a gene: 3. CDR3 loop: CASSIQGQTYEQYF. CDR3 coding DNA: TGTGCCAGTAGTATACAGGGACAGACCTACGAGCAGTACTTC.

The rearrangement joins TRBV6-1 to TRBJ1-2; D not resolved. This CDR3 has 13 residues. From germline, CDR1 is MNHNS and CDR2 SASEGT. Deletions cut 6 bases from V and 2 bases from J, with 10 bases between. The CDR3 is CASRTSFNYGYTF. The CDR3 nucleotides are TGTGCCAGCAGGACGTCATTCAACTATGGCTACACCTTC.

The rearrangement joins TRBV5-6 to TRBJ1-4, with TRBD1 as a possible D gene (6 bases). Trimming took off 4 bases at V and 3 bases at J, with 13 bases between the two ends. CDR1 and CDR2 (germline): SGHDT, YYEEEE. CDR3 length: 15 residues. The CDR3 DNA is TGTGCCAGCAGCGCTACAGGGTTGTCTAATGAAAAACTGTTTTTT. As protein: CASSATGLSNEKLFF.

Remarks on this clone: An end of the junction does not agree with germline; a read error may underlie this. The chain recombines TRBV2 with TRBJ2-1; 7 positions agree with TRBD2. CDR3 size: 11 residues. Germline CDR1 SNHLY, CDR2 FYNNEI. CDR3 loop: CASSEWRGGVF. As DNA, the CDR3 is TGTGCCAGCAGTGAATGGCGGGGAGGGGTCTTC.

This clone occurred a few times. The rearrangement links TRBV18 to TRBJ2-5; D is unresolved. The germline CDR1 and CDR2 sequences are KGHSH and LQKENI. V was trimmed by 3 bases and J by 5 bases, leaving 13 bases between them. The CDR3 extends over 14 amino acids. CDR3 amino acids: CASSPETGVETQYF. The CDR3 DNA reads TGTGCCAGCTCACCCGAGACTGGGGTGGAGACCCAGTACTTC.

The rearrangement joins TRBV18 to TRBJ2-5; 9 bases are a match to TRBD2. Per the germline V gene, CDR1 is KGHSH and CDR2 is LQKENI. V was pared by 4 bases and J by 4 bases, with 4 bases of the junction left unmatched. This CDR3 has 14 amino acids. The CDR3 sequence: CASSLAGDTETQYF. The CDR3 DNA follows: TGTGCCAGCTCACTAGCGGGAGACACAGAGACCCAGTACTTC.

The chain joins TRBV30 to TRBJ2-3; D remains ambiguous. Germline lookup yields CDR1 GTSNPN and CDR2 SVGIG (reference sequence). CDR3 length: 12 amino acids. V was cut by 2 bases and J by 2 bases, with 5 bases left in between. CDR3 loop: CAWSIITDTQYF. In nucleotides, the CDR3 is TGTGCCTGGAGTATAATCACAGATACGCAGTATTTT. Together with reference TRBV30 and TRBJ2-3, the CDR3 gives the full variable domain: SQTIHQWPATLVQPVGSPLSLECTVEGTSNPNLYWYRQAAGRGLQLLFYSVGIGQISSEVPQNLSASRPQDRQFILSSKKLLLSDSGFYLCAWSIITDTQYFGPGTRLTVL.